This note documents a single TCR beta chain sequence. The PCR contained 60 Vbeta and 13 Jbeta primers. TCRdb's copy holds only in-frame clones and misses some; the assay was immunoSEQ multiplex PCR. The repertoire consists of roughly 110,000 clones, with around 80% occurring once and the leading ten covering 4% to 5.5%. The sample comes from a study of cytomegalovirus exposure and HLA in healthy donors. V was clipped by 4 bases and J by 9 bases; unmatched bases: 10. Germline V gene lookup returns CDR1 LGHNA and CDR2 YNFKEQ. CDR3 length: 17 amino acids. This sequence was found in a man under 40 in good health and CMV-seropositive. The chain combines TRBV4-2 with TRBJ2-1, with 15 bases that match TRBD2. Sequencing was performed on PBMCs. DNA for the CDR3: TGTGCCAGCAGCCCCGACGTAGGACTAGCGGGGGGGCCTGAGCAGTTCTTC. This codes for CASSPDVGLAGGPEQFF.